A single sample is the source of the 8 T cell receptor beta chains below, sequenced in a study of OX40 agonist ivuxolimab in advanced cancers. The table came from immunoSEQ multiplex PCR; TCRdb's copy has only in-frame clones and leaves some out. The table records about 95,000 clones, about 91% of them present only once. The material was CD4+ or CD8+ T cells sorted from blood, obtained in a trial of the OX40 agonist ivuxolimab. Source of these receptors: an adult with an advanced solid tumor such as melanoma, head and neck, liver or kidney cancer.

The CDR3 bases are TGTGCCTGGAGTGCCCCCCCCCATGGCGGCGGAACGCAGTATTTT. Protein sequence: CAWSAPPHGGGTQYF. The genes are TRBV30 and TRBJ2-3; D not resolved. The CDR3 loop spans 15 amino acids. The germline V gene encodes CDR1 GTSNPN and CDR2 SVGIG (reference sequence). With 1 base removed from V and 9 bases from J, the gap between germline ends came to 20 bases.

This chain joins TRBV7-2 and TRBJ2-3; D perhaps matches TRBD1 (6 bases). V lost 5 bases and J lost 1, with 13 bases in between. This CDR3 is 15 amino acids long. Germline V gives CDR1 SGHTA, CDR2 FQGNSA. CDR3 coding DNA: TGTGCCAGCAGCCTACAGGGTGGACGCACAGATACGCAGTATTTT. It encodes CASSLQGGRTDTQYF.

The CDR3 region has the DNA TGTGCCAGCAGTCCGACGAGGTACGATCAGCCCCAGCATTTT. This encodes CASSPTRYDQPQHF. The rearrangement joins TRBV6-5 to TRBJ1-5; D unresolved. The CDR3 runs 14 residues. The germline V gene encodes CDR1 MNHEY and CDR2 SVGAGI. V was trimmed by 5 bases and J by 5 bases, leaving 13 bases between them.

This chain connects TRBV5-4 to TRBJ2-5; 7 bases fit TRBD1. V shed 0 bases and J 1 base; nucleotides not matched to a gene: 6. Per germline, CDR1 SGHNT and CDR2 YYREEE (reference sequence). The CDR3 covers 16 residues. DNA for the CDR3: TGTGCCAGCAGCTTGGGAGCACAGGGGACCCAAGAGACCCAGTACTTC. Its translation: CASSLGAQGTQETQYF.

The chain couples TRBV5-1 to TRBJ1-4; TRBD1 agrees at 9 bases. Trimming cost V 7 bases and J 8 bases; bases outside gene matches: 6. The CDR3 loop spans 13 amino acids. CDR1 and CDR2 (germline): SGHRS, YFSETQ. The CDR3 DNA reads as TGCGCCAGCGCGGGACAGGGTTACGAAAAACTGTTTTTT. Translation gives CASAGQGYEKLFF.

The chain links TRBV7-2 to TRBJ2-3; D is undetermined. The V and J ends lost 2 bases and 5 bases respectively, with 5 bases between them. Per the germline V gene, CDR1 is SGHTA and CDR2 is FQGNSA. The length of the CDR3 is 12 residues. The CDR3 here is CASSLIRDTQYF. CDR3 coding DNA: TGTGCCAGCAGCTTAATTAGAGATACGCAGTATTTT.

This clone was counted once. The V call is TRBV28, the J call TRBJ2-1; 7 nucleotides line up with TRBD1. J lost 4 bases, V lost 4 bases, and 1 base had no gene match. Germline-derived CDR1 and CDR2 are MDHEN and SYDVKM. The CDR3 sequence is 13 residues long. The CDR3 region has the DNA TGTGCCAGCAGTTGGGGACAGTACAATGAGCAGTTCTTC. It is translated as CASSWGQYNEQFF. Together with reference TRBV28 and TRBJ2-1, the CDR3 gives the full variable domain: DVKVTQSSRYLVKRTGEKVFLECVQDMDHENMFWYRQDPGLGLRLIYFSYDVKMKEKGDIPEGYSVSREKKERFSLILESASTNQTSMYLCASSWGQYNEQFFGPGTRLTVL.

This clone came up once. The chain links TRBV7-9 to TRBJ1-3; D is uncertain. The CDR3 totals 13 residues. V lost 8 bases and J lost 3, with 11 bases in between. Germline V gene data show CDR1 as SEHNR and CDR2 as FQNEAQ (reference sequence). CDR3 in amino acids: CASHRGSGNTIYF. For the CDR3, the DNA is TGTGCCAGCCACAGAGGGAGTGGAAACACCATATATTTT.